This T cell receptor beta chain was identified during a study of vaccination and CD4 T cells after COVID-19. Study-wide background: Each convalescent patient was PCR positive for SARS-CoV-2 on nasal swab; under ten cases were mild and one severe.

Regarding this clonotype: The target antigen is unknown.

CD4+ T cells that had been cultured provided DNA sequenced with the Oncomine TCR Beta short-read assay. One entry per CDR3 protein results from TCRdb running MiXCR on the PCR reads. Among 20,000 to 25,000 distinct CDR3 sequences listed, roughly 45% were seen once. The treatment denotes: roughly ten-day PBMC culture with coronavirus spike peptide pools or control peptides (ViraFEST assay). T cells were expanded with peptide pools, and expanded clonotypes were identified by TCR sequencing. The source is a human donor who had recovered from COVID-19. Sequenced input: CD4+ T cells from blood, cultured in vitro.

The CDR3, as DNA: TGTGCCAGCAGTGAACGTCCCGGACTTGTTCAGCCCCAGCATTTT. Encoded protein: CASSERPGLVQPQHF. This sequence joins TRBV6-1 and TRBJ1-5; D not certain. CDR1 is MNHNS and CDR2 is SASEGT in the germline V gene. The CDR3 runs to 15 residues. V lost 2 bases to trimming and J lost 6 bases, with 14 bases between them.